This record concerns one T cell receptor beta chain sequence. The data were obtained in a study of blood T cell repertoires in COVID-19. Background on the study: Sample material is recorded as cDNA or gDNA derived from T cells, B-cell-depleted T cells, or PBMCs.

The CDR3 is 15 residues long. The germline V gene encodes CDR1 SGDLS and CDR2 YYNGEE. V lost 9 bases and J lost 2; bases outside the gene matches: 10. Cohorts were assigned according to the clinical history that participants reported. Measured with immunoSEQ multiplex PCR; TCRdb has only the in-frame clones, and not every one. The sample includes about 260,000 clones, around four fifths of them seen just once. Sequencing was performed on PBMCs or T cells enriched from blood (not recorded which). The origin of this receptor is a man under 40 with acute COVID-19. The J gene is TRBJ2-2, the V gene TRBV9; 7 bases align to TRBD2. CDR3 coding DNA: TGTGCCACCACTCCGCGGGAGAGTAACACCGGGGAGCTGTTTTTT. This gives the protein CATTPRESNTGELFF.